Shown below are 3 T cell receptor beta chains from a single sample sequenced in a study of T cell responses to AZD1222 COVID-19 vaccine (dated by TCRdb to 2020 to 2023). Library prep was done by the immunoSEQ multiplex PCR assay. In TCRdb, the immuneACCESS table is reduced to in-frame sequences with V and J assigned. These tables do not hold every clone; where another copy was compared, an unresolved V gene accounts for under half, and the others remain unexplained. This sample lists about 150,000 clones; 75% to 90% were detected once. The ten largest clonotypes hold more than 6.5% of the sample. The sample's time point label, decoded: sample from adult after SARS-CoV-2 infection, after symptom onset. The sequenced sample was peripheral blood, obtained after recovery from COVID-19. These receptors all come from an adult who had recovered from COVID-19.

The CDR3 DNA reads TGTGCCAGCAGTTACTCGAAAGGCAGTTTTAACTATGGCTACACCTTC. This encodes CASSYSKGSFNYGYTF. V gene TRBV6-2 or TRBV6-3 combines with J gene TRBJ1-2, with unresolved D. The CDR3 contains 16 residues. The V gene's germline CDR1 is MNHEY and CDR2 SVGEGT. V lost 0 bases and J 1 base, leaving 12 bases between the germline ends.

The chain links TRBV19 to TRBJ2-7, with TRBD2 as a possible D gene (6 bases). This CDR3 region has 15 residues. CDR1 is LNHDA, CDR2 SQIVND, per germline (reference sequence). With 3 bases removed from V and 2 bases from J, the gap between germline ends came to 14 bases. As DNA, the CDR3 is TGTGCCAGTAGTATTGTGCCGGGGGATACCTACGAGCAGTACTTC. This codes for CASSIVPGDTYEQYF. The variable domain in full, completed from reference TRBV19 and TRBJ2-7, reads DGGITQSPKYLFRKEGQNVTLSCEQNLNHDAMYWYRQDPGQGLRLIYYSQIVNDFQKGDIAEGYSVSREKKESFPLTVTSAQKNPTAFYLCASSIVPGDTYEQYFGPGTRLTVT.

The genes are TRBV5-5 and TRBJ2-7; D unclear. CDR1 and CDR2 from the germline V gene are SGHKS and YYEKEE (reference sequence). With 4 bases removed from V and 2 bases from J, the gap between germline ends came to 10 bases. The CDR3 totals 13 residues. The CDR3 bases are TGTGCCAGCAGCGGGTCAAACCCCTACGAGCAGTACTTC. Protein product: CASSGSNPYEQYF. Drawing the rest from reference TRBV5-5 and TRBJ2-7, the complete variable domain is DAGVTQSPTHLIKTRGQQVTLRCSPISGHKSVSWYQQVLGQGPQFIFQYYEKEERGRGNFPDRFSARQFPNYSSELNVNALLLGDSALYLCASSGSNPYEQYFGPGTRLTVT.